This TCR beta chain was sequenced in a study of CD8+CD57+ T cells in acquired aplastic anemia. Study-wide background: Average CD4+ read depth in healthy donors was 10 million to 12 million reads.

Worth noting for this clonotype: No DNA is shown, since the ends of the CDR3 on it are uncertain; the CDR3 is the one TCRdb lists.

TCR beta VDJ combinations and CDR3 sequences were profiled from genomic DNA. TCRdb analysed the reads with MiXCR anew, one entry per CDR3 protein. Of a few hundred thousand distinct CDR3 sequences in the sample, under 80% were seen once. Per the germline V gene, CDR1 is LNHDA and CDR2 is SQIVND (reference sequence). The CDR3 totals 15 residues, both ends included. This chain uses TRBV19 with TRBJ1-5; no check of the table's D call, TRBD1, against the DNA was made. The sequence was obtained from a human donor in good health, serving as a control. The specimen was sorted CD4+, CD8+, or CD8+CD57+ T cells (not recorded which) from PBMCs. CDR3 region: CVCATTDRGSQPQHF.